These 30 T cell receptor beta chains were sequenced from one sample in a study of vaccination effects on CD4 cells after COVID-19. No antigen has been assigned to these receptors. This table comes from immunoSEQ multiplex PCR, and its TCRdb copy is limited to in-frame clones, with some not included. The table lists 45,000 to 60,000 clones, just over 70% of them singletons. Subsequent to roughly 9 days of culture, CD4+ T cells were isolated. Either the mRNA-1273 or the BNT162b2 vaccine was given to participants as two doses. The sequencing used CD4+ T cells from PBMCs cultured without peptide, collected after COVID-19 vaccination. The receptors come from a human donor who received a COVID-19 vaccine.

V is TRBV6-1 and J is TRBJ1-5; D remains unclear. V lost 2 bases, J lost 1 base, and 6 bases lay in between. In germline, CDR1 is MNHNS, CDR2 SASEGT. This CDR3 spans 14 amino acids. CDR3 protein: CASSENGSNQPQHF. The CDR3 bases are TGTGCCAGCAGTGAAAACGGCAGCAATCAGCCCCAGCATTTT.

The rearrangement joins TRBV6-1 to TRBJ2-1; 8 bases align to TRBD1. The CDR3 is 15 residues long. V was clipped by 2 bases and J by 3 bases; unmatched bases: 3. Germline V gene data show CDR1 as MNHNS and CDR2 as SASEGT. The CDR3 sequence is CASSETDRDYNEQFF. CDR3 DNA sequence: TGTGCCAGCAGTGAAACGGACAGGGACTACAATGAGCAGTTCTTC.

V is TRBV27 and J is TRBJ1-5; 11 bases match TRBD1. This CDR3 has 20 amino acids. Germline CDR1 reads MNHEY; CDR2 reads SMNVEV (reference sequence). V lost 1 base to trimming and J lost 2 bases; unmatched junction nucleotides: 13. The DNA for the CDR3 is TGTGCCAGCAGTTTATTCTCTGGGACAGGGGGACCGTACGGCAATCAGCCCCAGCATTTT. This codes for CASSLFSGTGGPYGNQPQHF.

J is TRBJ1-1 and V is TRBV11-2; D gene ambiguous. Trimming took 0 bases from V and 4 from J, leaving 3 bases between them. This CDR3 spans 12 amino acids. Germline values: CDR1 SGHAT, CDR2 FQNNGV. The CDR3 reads CASSLDVTEAFF. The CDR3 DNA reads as TGTGCCAGCAGCTTAGACGTCACTGAAGCTTTCTTT.

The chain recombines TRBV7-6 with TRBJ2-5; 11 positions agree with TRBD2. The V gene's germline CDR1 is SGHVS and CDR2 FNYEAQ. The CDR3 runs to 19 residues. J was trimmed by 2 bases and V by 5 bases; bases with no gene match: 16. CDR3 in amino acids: CASSDPLLLAGVSQETQYF. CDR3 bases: TGTGCCAGCAGCGACCCCCTTTTACTAGCGGGAGTATCGCAAGAGACCCAGTACTTC.

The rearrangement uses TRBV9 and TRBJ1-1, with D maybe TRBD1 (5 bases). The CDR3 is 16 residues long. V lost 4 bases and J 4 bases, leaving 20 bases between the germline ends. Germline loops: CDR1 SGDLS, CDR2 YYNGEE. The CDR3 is CASSLRTAAGVTEAFF. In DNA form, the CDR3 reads TGTGCCAGCAGCCTAAGAACGGCCGCGGGGGTCACTGAAGCTTTCTTT.

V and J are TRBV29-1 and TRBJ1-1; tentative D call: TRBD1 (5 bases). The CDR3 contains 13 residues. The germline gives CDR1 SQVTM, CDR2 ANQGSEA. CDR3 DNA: TGCACCTGCTGGGGGACTGTGAACACTGAAGCTTTCTTT. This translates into CTCWGTVNTEAFF.

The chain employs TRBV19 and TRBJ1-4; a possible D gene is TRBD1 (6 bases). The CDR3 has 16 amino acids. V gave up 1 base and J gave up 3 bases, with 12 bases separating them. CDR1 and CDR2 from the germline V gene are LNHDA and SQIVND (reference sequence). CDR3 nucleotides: TGTGCCAGTAGTATAGTTAAGGGGGGGCCTAATGAAAAACTGTTTTTT. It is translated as CASSIVKGGPNEKLFF. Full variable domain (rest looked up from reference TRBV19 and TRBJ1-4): DGGITQSPKYLFRKEGQNVTLSCEQNLNHDAMYWYRQDPGQGLRLIYYSQIVNDFQKGDIAEGYSVSREKKESFPLTVTSAQKNPTAFYLCASSIVKGGPNEKLFFGSGTQLSVL.

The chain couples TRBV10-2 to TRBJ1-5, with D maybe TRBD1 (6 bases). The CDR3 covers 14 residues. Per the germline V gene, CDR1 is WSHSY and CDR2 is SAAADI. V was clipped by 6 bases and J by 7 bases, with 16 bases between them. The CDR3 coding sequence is TGCGCCAGCAGCGGGGCAGGGGTGGAGCAGCCCCAGCATTTT. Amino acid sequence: CASSGAGVEQPQHF.

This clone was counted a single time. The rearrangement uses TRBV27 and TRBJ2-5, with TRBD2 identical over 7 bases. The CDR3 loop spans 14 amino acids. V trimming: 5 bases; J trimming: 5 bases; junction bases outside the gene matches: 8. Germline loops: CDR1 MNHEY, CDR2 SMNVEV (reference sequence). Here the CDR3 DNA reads TGTGCCAGCAGTGGAGGGACTATTCGGGAGACCCAGTACTTC. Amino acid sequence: CASSGGTIRETQYF.

The CDR3 loop is CASNLGTAVYEAFF. The CDR3 coding sequence is TGTGCCAGCAACCTCGGGACAGCCGTCTATGAAGCTTTCTTT. The chain has TRBV7-9 and TRBJ1-1; TRBD1 aligns across 7 bases. This CDR3 is 14 amino acids long. After removal of 7 bases from V and 7 bases from J, the junction contained 12 bases not matched to a gene. The germline V gene encodes CDR1 SEHNR and CDR2 FQNEAQ (reference sequence).

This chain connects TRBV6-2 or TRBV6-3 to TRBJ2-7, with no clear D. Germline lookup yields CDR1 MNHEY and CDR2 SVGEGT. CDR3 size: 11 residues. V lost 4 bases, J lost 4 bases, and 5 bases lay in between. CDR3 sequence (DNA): TGTGCCAGCAGTTCCCCGTACGAGCAGTACTTC. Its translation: CASSSPYEQYF.

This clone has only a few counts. DNA for the CDR3: TGTGCCATCAGTGTAAGGGGGCACGGAAACACCATATATTTT. Encoded protein: CAISVRGHGNTIYF. This rearrangement joins TRBV10-3 to TRBJ1-3; 7 bases are a match to TRBD1. V lost 4 bases, J lost 4 bases, and 4 bases stayed unmatched. Germline CDR1 and CDR2: ENHRY and SYGVKD. This CDR3 has 14 amino acids.

The CDR3 DNA follows: TGTGCCAGCAGTGAGGGTTGGCAGGGGCTTCGCTCGAACACCGGGGAGCTGTTTTTT. It is translated as CASSEGWQGLRSNTGELFF. This chain connects TRBV6-1 to TRBJ2-2, with a weak D call TRBD1 (6 bases). CDR3 length equals 19 residues. V was clipped by 3 bases and J by 0 bases, with 20 bases between them. In germline, CDR1 is MNHNS, CDR2 SASEGT.

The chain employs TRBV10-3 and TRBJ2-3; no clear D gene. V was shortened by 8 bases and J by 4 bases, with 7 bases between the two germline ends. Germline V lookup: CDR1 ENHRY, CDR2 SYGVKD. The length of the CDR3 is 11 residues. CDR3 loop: CAIGSADTQYF. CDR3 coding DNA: TGTGCCATCGGATCCGCAGATACGCAGTATTTT.

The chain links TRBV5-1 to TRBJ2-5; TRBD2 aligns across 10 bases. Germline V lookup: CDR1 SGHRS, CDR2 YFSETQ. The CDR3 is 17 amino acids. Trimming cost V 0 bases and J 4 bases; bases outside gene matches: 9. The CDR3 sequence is CASSLVEAGGLGETQYF. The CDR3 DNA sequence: TGCGCCAGCAGCTTGGTAGAAGCGGGGGGGCTGGGAGAGACCCAGTACTTC.

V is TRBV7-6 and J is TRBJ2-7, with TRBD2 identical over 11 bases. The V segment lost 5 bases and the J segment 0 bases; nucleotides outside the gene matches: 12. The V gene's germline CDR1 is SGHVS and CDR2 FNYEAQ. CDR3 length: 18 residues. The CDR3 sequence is CASSHKLAGETSSYEQYF. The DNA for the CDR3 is TGTGCCAGCAGCCATAAACTAGCGGGGGAGACTAGCTCCTACGAGCAGTACTTC.

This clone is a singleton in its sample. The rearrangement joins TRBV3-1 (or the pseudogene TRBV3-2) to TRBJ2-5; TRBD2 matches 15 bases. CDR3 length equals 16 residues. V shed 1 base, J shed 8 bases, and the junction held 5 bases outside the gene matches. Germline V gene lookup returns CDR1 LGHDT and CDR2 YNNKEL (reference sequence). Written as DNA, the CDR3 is TGTGCCAGCAGCCAAGGGACTAGCGGGGGGGTGGGTACCCAGTACTTC. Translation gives CASSQGTSGGVGTQYF.

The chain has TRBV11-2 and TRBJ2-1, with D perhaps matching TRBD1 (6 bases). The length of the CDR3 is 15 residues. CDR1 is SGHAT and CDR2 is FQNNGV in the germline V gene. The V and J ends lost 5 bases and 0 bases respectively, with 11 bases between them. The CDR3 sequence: CASSTGSSSYNEQFF. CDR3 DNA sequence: TGTGCCAGCAGCACAGGGTCGAGCTCCTACAATGAGCAGTTCTTC. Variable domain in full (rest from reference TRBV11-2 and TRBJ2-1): EAGVAQSPRYKIIEKRQSVAFWCNPISGHATLYWYQQILGQGPKLLIQFQNNGVVDDSQLPKDRFSAERLKGVDSTLKIQPAKLEDSAVYLCASSTGSSSYNEQFFGPGTRLTVL.

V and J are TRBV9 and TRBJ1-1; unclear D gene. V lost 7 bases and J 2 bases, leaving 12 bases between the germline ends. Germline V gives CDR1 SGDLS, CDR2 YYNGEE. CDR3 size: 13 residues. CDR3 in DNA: TGTGCCAGCGGGTCTAATCGAAACACTGAAGCTTTCTTT. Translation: CASGSNRNTEAFF.

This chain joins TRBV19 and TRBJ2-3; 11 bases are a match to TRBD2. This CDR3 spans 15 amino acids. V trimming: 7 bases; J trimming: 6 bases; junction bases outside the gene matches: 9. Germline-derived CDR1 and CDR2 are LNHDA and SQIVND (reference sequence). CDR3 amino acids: CASTRGTSGFDTQYF. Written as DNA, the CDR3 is TGTGCCAGTACCCGAGGGACTAGCGGTTTCGATACGCAGTATTTT.

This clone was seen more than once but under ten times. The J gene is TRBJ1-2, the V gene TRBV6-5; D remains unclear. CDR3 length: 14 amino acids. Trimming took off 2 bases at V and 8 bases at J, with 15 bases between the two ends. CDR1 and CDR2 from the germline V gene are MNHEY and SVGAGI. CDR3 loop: CASSYGGDSNGYTF. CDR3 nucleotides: TGTGCCAGCAGTTACGGTGGGGATTCCAACGGCTACACCTTC.

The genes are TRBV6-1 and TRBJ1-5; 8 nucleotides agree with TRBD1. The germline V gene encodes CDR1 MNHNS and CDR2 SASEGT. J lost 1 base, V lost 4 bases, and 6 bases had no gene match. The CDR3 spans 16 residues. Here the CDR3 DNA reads TGTGCCAGCAGTGTCCTCCAGGGGGCAAGCAATCAGCCCCAGCATTTT. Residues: CASSVLQGASNQPQHF.

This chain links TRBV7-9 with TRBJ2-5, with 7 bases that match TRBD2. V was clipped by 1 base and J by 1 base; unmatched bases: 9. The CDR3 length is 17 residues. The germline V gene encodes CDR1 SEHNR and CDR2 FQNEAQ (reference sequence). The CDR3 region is CASSLGAGDRVQETQYF. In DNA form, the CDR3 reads TGTGCCAGCAGCTTAGGGGCGGGGGACCGCGTCCAAGAGACCCAGTACTTC.

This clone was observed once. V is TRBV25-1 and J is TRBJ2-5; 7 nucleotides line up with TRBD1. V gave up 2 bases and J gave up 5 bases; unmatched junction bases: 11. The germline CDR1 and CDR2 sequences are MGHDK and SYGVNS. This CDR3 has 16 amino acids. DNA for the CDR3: TGTGCCAGCAGTGAAAAGGGGGCTAGGTCCTTTGAGACCCAGTACTTC. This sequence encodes CASSEKGARSFETQYF. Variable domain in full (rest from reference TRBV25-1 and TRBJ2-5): EADIYQTPRYLVIGTGKKITLECSQTMGHDKMYWYQQDPGMELHLIHYSYGVNSTEKGDLSSESTVSRIRTEHFPLTLESARPSHTSQYLCASSEKGARSFETQYFGPGTRLLVL.

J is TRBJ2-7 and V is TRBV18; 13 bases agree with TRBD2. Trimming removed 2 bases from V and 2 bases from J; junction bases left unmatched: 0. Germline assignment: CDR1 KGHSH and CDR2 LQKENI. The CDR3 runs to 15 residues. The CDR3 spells CASSPGLAGAYEQYF. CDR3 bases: TGTGCCAGCTCACCAGGACTAGCGGGGGCCTACGAGCAGTACTTC.

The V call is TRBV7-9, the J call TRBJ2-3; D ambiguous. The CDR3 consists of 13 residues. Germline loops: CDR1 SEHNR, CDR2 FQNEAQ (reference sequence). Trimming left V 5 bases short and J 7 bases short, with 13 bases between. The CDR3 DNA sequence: TGTGCCAGCAGCCCAAGGGCCCCTTATACGCAGTATTTT. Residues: CASSPRAPYTQYF.

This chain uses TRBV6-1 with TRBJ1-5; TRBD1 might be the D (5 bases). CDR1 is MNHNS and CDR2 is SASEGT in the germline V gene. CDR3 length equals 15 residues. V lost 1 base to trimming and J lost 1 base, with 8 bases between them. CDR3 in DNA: TGTGCCAGCAGTGAAGGGGGGATGAGCAATCAGCCCCAGCATTTT. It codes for CASSEGGMSNQPQHF.

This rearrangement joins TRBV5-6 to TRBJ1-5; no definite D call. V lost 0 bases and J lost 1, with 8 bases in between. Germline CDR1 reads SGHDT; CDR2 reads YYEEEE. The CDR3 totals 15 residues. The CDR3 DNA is TGTGCCAGCAGCTTGGTGGGGAGCAGCAATCAGCCCCAGCATTTT. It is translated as CASSLVGSSNQPQHF.

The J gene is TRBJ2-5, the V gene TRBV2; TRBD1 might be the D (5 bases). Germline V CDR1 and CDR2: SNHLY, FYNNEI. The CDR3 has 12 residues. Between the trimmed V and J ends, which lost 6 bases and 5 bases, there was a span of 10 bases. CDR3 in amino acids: CASSRQRETQYF. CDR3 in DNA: TGTGCCAGCAGCCGACAGAGGGAGACCCAGTACTTC.